Here is one TCR beta chain with its context. Its target is not known. A single base separates this from a much larger clone, so it may be a read error. The V gene lost 11 bases and the J gene lost 2 bases, with 14 bases spanning the gap. Germline V gene sequence: CDR1 LNHDA, CDR2 SQIVND (reference sequence). There are 13 residues in the CDR3. This record belongs to a study of molecular identifiers for immune sequencing clone quantification. The overall study: Five portions were made in replicates from RNA of approximately 22,000 or 94,000 naive CD8 cells, and four underwent sequencing.

TCRdb independently ran MiXCR on the PCR reads; one entry per CDR3 protein. The sample lists 490,000 or so distinct CDR3 sequences, over 20% occurring once. Broader study findings: Among 920,000 or so naive cells, as was reported, spiked Jurkat TCR RNA from one cell was detectable. Clones exceeding 20 RNA copies carried over 98% of effector molecules but under 1% of naive-cell molecules.

Naive CD8 T cells were picked out by sorting for CD8+CD4-CCR7+CD45RA+. The sequenced material came from naive CD8+ T cells from blood, with Jurkat cell RNA spiked in. As for subset: FACS-sorted CD8+CD4-CCR7+CD45RA+ naive T cells. The chain is built from TRBV19 and TRBJ2-3, with D maybe TRBD2 (6 bases). The receptor comes from a human donor in good health. Some libraries in this study had Jurkat cell RNA spiked in. CDR3 amino acids: CAVADVTTDTQYF. CDR3 bases: TGTGCCGTAGCGGACGTGACCACAGATACGCAGTATTTT.